Only a few counts were recorded for the clone carrying this T cell receptor beta chain. Antigen: not known. This sample is drawn from a study of cytomegalovirus exposure and HLA in healthy donors. Study-level points and caveats: Later work associated 17,000 or so TCR beta sequences with HLA alleles at 0.05 false discovery rate.

The CDR3 has 15 residues. V lost 0 bases and J lost 0, with 8 bases in between. Germline-derived CDR1 and CDR2 are SGHRS and YFSETQ. 60 Vbeta and 13 Jbeta primers were used in PCR. Profiled with immunoSEQ multiplex PCR; TCRdb holds only in-frame clones, not every one. The data contain about 170,000 clones, less than 80% of them singletons. The sequenced sample was PBMCs. The sequence came from a man in his forties or fifties in good health and CMV-seronegative. The V and J genes are TRBV5-1 and TRBJ2-3; D gene uncertain. CDR3 residues: CASSLAPPSTDTQYF. Written as DNA, the CDR3 is TGCGCCAGCAGCTTGGCCCCCCCTAGCACAGATACGCAGTATTTT. The full variable domain, its missing parts supplied by reference TRBV5-1 and TRBJ2-3, is KAGVTQTPRYLIKTRGQQVTLSCSPISGHRSVSWYQQTPGQGLQFLFEYFSETQRNKGNFPGRFSGRQFSNSRSEMNVSTLELGDSALYLCASSLAPPSTDTQYFGPGTRLTVL.